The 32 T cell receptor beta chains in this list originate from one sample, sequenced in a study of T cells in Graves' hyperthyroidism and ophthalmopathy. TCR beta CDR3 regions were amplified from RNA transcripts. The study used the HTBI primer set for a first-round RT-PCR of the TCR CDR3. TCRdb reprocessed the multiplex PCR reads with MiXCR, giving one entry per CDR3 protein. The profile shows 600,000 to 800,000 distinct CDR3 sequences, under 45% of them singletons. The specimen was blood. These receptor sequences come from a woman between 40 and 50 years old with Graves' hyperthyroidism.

The CDR3, as DNA: TGTGCCAGCAGCCGGGATCCGAACGGGGAGCTGTTTTTT. It translates to CASSRDPNGELFF. This chain joins TRBV7-2 and TRBJ2-2, with D possibly TRBD2 on 5 matching bases. Germline CDR1 and CDR2: SGHTA and FQGNSA. V lost 5 bases to trimming and J lost 7 bases, with 11 bases between them. CDR3 length: 13 residues.

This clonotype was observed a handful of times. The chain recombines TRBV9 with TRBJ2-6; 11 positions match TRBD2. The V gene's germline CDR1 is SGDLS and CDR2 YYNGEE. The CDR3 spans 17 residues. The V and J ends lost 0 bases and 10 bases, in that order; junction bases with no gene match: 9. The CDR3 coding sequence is TGTGCCAGCAGCGTAGGGGCAACTAGCGGGGGAGTAAACGTCCTGACTTTC. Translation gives CASSVGATSGGVNVLTF.

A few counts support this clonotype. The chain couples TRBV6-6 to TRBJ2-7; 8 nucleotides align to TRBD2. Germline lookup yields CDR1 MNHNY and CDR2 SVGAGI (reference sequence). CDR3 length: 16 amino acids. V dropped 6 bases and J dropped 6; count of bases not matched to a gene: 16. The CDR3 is CASSHIPGTSLIEQYF. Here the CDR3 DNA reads TGTGCCAGCAGCCACATACCCGGGACTAGTCTTATCGAGCAGTACTTC.

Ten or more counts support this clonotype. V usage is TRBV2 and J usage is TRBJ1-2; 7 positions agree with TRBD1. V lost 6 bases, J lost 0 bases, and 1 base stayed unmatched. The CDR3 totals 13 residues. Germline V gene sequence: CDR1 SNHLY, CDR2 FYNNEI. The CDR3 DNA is TGTGCCAGCAGGGGGACAGCTAACTATGGCTACACCTTC. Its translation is CASRGTANYGYTF.

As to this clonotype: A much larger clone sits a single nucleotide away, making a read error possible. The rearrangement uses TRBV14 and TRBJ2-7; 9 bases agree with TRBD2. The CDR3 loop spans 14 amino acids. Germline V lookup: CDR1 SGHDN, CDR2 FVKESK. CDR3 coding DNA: TGTGCCAGCAGCCTGACTAGCGGAAACTACGAGCGGTACTTC. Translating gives CASSLTSGNYERYF.

The CDR3 bases are TGTGCCAGCAGACCTCCGGGACAGGGGGCCCCTTCATTGGATTTCTTT. It codes for CASRPPGQGAPSLDFF. This chain links TRBV7-9 with TRBJ1-1, with 12 bases that match TRBD1. The V and J ends lost 6 bases and 13 bases, in that order; junction bases with no gene match: 18. The CDR3 extends over 16 amino acids. CDR1 and CDR2 (germline): SEHNR, FQNEAQ (reference sequence).

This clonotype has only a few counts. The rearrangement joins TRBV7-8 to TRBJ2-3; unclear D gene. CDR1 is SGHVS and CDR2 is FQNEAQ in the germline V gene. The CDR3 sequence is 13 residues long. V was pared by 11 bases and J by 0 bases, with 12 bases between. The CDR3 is CAAVLRSTDTQYF. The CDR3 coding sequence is TGTGCCGCAGTACTACGTAGCACAGATACGCAGTATTTT.

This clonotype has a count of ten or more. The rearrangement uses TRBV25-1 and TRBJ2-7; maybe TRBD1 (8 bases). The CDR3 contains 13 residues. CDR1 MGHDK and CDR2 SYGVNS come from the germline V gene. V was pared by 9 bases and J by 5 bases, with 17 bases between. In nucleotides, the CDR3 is TGTGCCAGTCAGGGGGCGCGGGAGAACGAGCAGTACTTC. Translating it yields CASQGARENEQYF.

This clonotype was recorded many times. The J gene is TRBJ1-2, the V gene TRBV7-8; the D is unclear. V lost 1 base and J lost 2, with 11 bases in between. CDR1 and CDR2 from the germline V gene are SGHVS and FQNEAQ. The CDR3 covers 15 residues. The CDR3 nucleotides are TGTGCCAGCAGCTTAGGAAGGCAGCAGAACTATGGCTACACCTTC. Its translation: CASSLGRQQNYGYTF.

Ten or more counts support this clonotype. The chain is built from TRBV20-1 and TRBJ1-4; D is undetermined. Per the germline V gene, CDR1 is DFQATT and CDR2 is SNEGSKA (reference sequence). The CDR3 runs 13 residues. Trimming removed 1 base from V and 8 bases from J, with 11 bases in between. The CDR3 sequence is CSARGAGGEKLFF. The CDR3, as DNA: TGCAGTGCTAGAGGGGCAGGAGGGGAAAAACTGTTTTTT.

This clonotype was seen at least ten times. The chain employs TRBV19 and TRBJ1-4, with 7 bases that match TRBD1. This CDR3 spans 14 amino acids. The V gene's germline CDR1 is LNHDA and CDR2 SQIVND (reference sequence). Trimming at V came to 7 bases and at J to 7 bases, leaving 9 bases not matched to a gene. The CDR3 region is CASTTGSRREKLFF. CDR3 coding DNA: TGTGCCAGTACGACAGGGTCTCGTCGTGAAAAACTGTTTTTT.

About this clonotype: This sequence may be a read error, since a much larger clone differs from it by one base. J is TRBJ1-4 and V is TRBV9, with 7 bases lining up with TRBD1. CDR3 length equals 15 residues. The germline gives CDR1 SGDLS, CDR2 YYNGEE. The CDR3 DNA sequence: TGTGTCAGCAGCCAGACAGGGACATTACGAGAAAAACTGTTTTTT. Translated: CVSSQTGTLREKLFF.

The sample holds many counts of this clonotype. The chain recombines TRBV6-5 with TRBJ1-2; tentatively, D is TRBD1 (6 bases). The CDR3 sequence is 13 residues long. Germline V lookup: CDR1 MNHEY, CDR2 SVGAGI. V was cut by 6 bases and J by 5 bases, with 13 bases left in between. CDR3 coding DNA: TGTGCCAGCAGCCCCCGGACAGAGTATGGCTACACCTTC. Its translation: CASSPRTEYGYTF.

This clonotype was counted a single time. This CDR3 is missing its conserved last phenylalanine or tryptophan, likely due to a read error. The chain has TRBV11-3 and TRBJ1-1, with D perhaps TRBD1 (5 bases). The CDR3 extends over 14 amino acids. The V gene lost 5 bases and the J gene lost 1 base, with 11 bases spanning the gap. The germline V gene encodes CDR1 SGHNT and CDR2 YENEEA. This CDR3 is CASSRDGPNTEAFL. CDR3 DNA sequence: TGTGCCAGCAGCCGGGACGGTCCGAACACTGAAGCTTTCCTT.

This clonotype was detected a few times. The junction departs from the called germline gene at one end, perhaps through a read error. CDR3 loop: CAGSTGLAGETQYF. The CDR3 DNA is TGTGCCGGCAGCACCGGACTAGCGGGAGAGACCCAGTACTTC. The chain recombines TRBV7-2 with TRBJ2-5, with 11 bases identical to TRBD2. The CDR3 runs to 14 residues. Germline values: CDR1 SGHTA, CDR2 FQGNSA.

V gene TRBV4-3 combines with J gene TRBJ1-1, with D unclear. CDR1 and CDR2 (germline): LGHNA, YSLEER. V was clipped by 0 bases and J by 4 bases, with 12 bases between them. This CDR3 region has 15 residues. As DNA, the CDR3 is TGCGCCAGCAGCCAAGATGGAGGAATGGCCACTGAAGCTTTCTTT. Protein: CASSQDGGMATEAFF.

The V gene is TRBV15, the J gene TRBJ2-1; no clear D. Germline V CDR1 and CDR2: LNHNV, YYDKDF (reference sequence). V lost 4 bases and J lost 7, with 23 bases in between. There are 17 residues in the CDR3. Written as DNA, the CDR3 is TGTGCCACCAGCACTACACCCCCACCCAAGAACAAGAATGAGCAGTTCTTC. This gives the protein CATSTTPPPKNKNEQFF. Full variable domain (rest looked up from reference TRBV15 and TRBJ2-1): DAMVIQNPRYQVTQFGKPVTLSCSQTLNHNVMYWYQQKSSQAPKLLFHYYDKDFNNEADTPDNFQSRRPNTSFCFLDIRSPGLGDTAMYLCATSTTPPPKNKNEQFFGPGTRLTVL.

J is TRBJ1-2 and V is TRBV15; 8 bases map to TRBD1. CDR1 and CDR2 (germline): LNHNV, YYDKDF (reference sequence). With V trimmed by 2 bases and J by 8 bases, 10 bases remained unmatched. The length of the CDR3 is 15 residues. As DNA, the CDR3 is TGTGCCACCAGCAGATCGACAGGGGCGGTGCGAGGCTACACCTTC. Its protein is CATSRSTGAVRGYTF.

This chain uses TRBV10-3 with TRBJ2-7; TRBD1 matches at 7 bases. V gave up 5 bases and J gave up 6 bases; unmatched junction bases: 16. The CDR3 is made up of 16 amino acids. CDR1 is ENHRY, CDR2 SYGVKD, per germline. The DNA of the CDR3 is TGTGCCATCAGTCCGAAACCCCGGGACAGAAGATTCGAGCAGTACTTC. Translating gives CAISPKPRDRRFEQYF.

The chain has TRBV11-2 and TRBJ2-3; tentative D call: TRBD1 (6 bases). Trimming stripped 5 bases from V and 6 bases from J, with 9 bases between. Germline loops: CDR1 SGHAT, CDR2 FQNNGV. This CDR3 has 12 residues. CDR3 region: CASSDTGDTQYF. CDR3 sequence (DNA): TGTGCCAGCAGCGACACAGGGGATACGCAGTATTTT. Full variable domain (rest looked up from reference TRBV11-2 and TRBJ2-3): EAGVAQSPRYKIIEKRQSVAFWCNPISGHATLYWYQQILGQGPKLLIQFQNNGVVDDSQLPKDRFSAERLKGVDSTLKIQPAKLEDSAVYLCASSDTGDTQYFGPGTRLTVL.

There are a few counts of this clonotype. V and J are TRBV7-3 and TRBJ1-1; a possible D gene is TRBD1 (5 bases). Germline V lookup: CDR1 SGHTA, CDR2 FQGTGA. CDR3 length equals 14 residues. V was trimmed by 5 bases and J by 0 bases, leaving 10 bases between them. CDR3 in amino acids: CASSTGLLNTEAFF. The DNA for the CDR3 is TGTGCCAGCAGCACAGGACTACTGAACACTGAAGCTTTCTTT.

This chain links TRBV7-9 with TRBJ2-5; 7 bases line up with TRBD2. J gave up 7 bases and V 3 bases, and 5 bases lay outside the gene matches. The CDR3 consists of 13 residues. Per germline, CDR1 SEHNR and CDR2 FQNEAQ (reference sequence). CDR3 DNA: TGTGCCAGCAGCTTTCGGGGGGAAGGGACCCAGTACTTC. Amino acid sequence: CASSFRGEGTQYF.

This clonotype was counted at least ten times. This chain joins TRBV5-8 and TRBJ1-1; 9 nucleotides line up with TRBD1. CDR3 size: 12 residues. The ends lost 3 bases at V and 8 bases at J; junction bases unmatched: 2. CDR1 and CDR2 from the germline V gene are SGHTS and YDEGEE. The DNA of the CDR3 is TGTGCCAGCAGCTATGACAGGGGGGAAGCTTTCTTT. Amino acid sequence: CASSYDRGEAFF.

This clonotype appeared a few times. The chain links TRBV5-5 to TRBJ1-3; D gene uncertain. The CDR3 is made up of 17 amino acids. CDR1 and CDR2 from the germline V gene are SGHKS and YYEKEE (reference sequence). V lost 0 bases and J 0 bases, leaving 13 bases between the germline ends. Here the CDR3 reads CASSLAGSSSSGNTIYF. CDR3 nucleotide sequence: TGTGCCAGCAGCTTGGCCGGGTCGTCGAGCTCTGGAAACACCATATATTTT. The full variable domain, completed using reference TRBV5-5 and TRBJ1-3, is DAGVTQSPTHLIKTRGQQVTLRCSPISGHKSVSWYQQVLGQGPQFIFQYYEKEERGRGNFPDRFSARQFPNYSSELNVNALLLGDSALYLCASSLAGSSSSGNTIYFGEGSWLTVV.

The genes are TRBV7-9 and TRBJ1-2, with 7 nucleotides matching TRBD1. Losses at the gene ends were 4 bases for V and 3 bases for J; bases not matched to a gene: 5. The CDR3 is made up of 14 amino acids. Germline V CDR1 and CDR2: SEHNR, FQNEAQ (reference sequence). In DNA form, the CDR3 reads TGTGCCAGCAGCTCGCCGGGACAGTACTATGGCTACACCTTC. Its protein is CASSSPGQYYGYTF.

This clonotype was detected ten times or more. This chain's CDR3 is CSVEGTGETEAFF. CDR3 DNA: TGCAGCGTTGAAGGGACAGGGGAGACTGAAGCTTTCTTT. The V call is TRBV29-1, the J call TRBJ1-1, with 9 bases lining up with TRBD1. V lost 1 base and J lost 5; bases outside the gene matches: 2. The CDR3 has 13 residues. CDR1 SQVTM and CDR2 ANQGSEA come from the germline V gene.

CDR3 in amino acids: CASSWGQGDEKLFF. The DNA for the CDR3 is TGCGCCAGCAGCTGGGGACAGGGGGACGAAAAACTGTTTTTT. The chain couples TRBV5-1 to TRBJ1-4; 11 positions agree with TRBD1. The CDR3 sequence is 14 residues long. The ends lost 3 bases at V and 8 bases at J; junction bases unmatched: 3. Germline V lookup: CDR1 SGHRS, CDR2 YFSETQ.

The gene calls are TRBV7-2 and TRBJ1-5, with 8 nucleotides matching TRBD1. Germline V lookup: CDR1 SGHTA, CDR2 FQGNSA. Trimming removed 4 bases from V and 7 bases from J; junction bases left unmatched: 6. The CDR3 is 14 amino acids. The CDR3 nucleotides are TGTGCCAGCAGCTACACGACAGGGGTACAGCCCCAGCATTTT. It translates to CASSYTTGVQPQHF. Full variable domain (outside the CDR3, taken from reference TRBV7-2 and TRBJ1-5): GAGVSQSPSNKVTEKGKDVELRCDPISGHTALYWYRQSLGQGLEFLIYFQGNSAPDKSGLPSDRFSAERTGGSVSTLTIQRTQQEDSAVYLCASSYTTGVQPQHFGDGTRLSIL.

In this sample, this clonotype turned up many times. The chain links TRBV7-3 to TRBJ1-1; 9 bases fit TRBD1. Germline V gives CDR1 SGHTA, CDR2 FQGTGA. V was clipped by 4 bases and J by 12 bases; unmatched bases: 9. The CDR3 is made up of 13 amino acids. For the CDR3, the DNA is TGTGCCAGCAGCTCCGACAGGGGGGGGGTGACTTTCTTT. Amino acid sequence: CASSSDRGGVTFF.

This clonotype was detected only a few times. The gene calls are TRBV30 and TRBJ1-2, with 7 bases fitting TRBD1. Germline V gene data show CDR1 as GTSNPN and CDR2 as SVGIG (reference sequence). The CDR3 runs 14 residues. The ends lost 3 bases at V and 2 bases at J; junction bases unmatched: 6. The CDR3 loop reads CAWSRDSFNYGYTF. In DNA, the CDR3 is TGTGCCTGGAGCCGGGACAGCTTCAACTATGGCTACACCTTC.

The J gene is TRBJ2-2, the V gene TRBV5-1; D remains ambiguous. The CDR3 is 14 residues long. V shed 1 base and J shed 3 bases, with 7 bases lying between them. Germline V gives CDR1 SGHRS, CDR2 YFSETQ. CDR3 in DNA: TGCGCCAGCAGCTTGTTGTCGGACACCGGGGAGCTGTTTTTT. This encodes CASSLLSDTGELFF. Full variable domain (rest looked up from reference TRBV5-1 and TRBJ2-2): KAGVTQTPRYLIKTRGQQVTLSCSPISGHRSVSWYQQTPGQGLQFLFEYFSETQRNKGNFPGRFSGRQFSNSRSEMNVSTLELGDSALYLCASSLLSDTGELFFGEGSRLTVL.

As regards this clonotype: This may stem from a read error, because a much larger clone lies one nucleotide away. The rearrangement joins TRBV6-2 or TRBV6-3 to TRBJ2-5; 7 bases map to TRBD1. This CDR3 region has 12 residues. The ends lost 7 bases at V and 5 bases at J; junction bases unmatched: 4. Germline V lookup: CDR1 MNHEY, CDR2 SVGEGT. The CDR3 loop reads CASKTGPETQYF. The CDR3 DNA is TGTGCCAGCAAGACAGGGCCGGAGACCCAGTACTTC.